The 24 T cell receptor beta chains below come from one sample, sequenced in a study of human thymus T cells. Sequencing was performed with immunoSEQ multiplex PCR; in TCRdb, only in-frame clones are kept and a portion is missing. The repertoire consists of 55,000 to 70,000 clones, with around 94% occurring once and the leading ten covering over 5%. Input material: blood. These TCRs come from a boy under three years old with a congenital heart defect but otherwise immunologically healthy.

The CDR3 loop is CASSIGQGNYGFTGNTIYF. In nucleotides, the CDR3 is TGTGCCAGTAGTATTGGACAGGGCAATTATGGATTTACTGGAAACACCATATATTTT. This sequence joins TRBV19 and TRBJ1-3; the match to TRBD1 covers 8 bases. With 3 bases clipped from V and 2 bases from J, the junction kept 15 bases outside the gene matches. CDR3 length equals 19 residues. Germline V gene lookup returns CDR1 LNHDA and CDR2 SQIVND (reference sequence). The full variable domain, rest sourced from reference TRBV19 and TRBJ1-3, is DGGITQSPKYLFRKEGQNVTLSCEQNLNHDAMYWYRQDPGQGLRLIYYSQIVNDFQKGDIAEGYSVSREKKESFPLTVTSAQKNPTAFYLCASSIGQGNYGFTGNTIYFGEGSWLTVV.

The V gene is TRBV4-3, the J gene TRBJ2-5; TRBD2 agrees at 11 bases. The CDR3 is made up of 17 amino acids. J was trimmed by 5 bases and V by 1 base; bases with no gene match: 9. Germline values: CDR1 LGHNA, CDR2 YSLEER. CDR3 loop: CASSQGHSGGDRETQYF. The CDR3 region has the DNA TGCGCCAGCAGCCAAGGGCATAGCGGGGGGGATCGTGAGACCCAGTACTTC.

This chain's CDR3 is CASSLAVGRTNEKLFF. The CDR3, as DNA: TGTGCCAGCAGCTTAGCCGTCGGGAGGACTAATGAAAAACTGTTTTTT. The rearrangement uses TRBV7-9 and TRBJ1-4; D unresolved. CDR1 and CDR2 from the germline V gene are SEHNR and FQNEAQ (reference sequence). V shed 0 bases and J shed 2 bases, with 10 bases lying between them. This CDR3 spans 16 amino acids. Combining the CDR3 with reference TRBV7-9 and TRBJ1-4 gives the whole variable domain DTGVSQNPRHKITKRGQNVTFRCDPISEHNRLYWYRQTLGQGPEFLTYFQNEAQLEKSRLLSDRFSAERPKGSFSTLEIQRTEQGDSAMYLCASSLAVGRTNEKLFFGSGTQLSVL.

The chain recombines TRBV28 with TRBJ1-1; D possibly corresponds to TRBD1 (6 bases). Germline CDR1 MDHEN, CDR2 SYDVKM. With 3 bases removed from V and 4 bases from J, the gap between germline ends came to 12 bases. The CDR3 is made up of 14 amino acids. The DNA for the CDR3 is TGTGCCAGCAGTTTTGGGACATCCCTCACTGAAGCTTTCTTT. Amino acids: CASSFGTSLTEAFF.

The chain uses TRBV9 and TRBJ1-4; possibly TRBD1 for D (6 bases). The germline V and J ends were trimmed by 3 bases and 4 bases, with 10 bases remaining between them. The CDR3 has 14 residues. Germline CDR1 SGDLS, CDR2 YYNGEE. The CDR3 region is CASSAGQNNEKLFF. Written as DNA, the CDR3 is TGTGCCAGCAGCGCGGGACAAAATAATGAAAAACTGTTTTTT.

The chain employs TRBV5-1 and TRBJ2-3, with a weak D call TRBD2 (6 bases). The CDR3 contains 14 residues. V was shortened by 0 bases and J by 6 bases, with 11 bases between the two germline ends. From germline, CDR1 is SGHRS and CDR2 YFSETQ. CDR3 region: CASSLAGEIDTQYF. The CDR3 region has the DNA TGCGCCAGCAGCTTGGCGGGAGAGATCGATACGCAGTATTTT.

This sequence joins TRBV6-1 and TRBJ1-5, with D unresolved. The germline gives CDR1 MNHNS, CDR2 SASEGT. The V and J ends lost 9 bases and 0 bases respectively, with 15 bases between them. The CDR3 is 15 amino acids. The CDR3 sequence: CARRYKDFSNQPQHF. DNA for the CDR3: TGTGCCAGGCGGTATAAGGACTTTAGCAATCAGCCCCAGCATTTT.

In this sample, this clone turned up once. The chain recombines TRBV4-3 with TRBJ2-7; 9 bases fit TRBD1. Germline CDR1 LGHNA, CDR2 YSLEER. The CDR3 extends over 13 amino acids. V lost 10 bases, J lost 4 bases, and 8 bases stayed unmatched. CDR3 nucleotide sequence: TGCGCCACCCGAACAGGGGGCTCATACGAGCAGTACTTC. Amino acids: CATRTGGSYEQYF.

CDR3 residues: CASSLLSGRLGTGELFF. In DNA, the CDR3 is TGTGCCAGCTCACTCCTTAGCGGGAGATTGGGCACCGGGGAGCTGTTTTTT. The chain employs TRBV18 and TRBJ2-2; 9 bases match TRBD2. The CDR3 is 17 amino acids. Germline CDR1 KGHSH, CDR2 LQKENI. Trimming took 4 bases from V and 4 from J; bases not matched to a gene: 10.

This chain links TRBV4-3 with TRBJ2-4, with TRBD1 matching over 8 bases. Germline-derived CDR1 and CDR2 are LGHNA and YSLEER. The CDR3 has 15 residues. The V and J ends lost 3 bases and 3 bases, in that order; junction bases with no gene match: 4. For the CDR3, the DNA is TGCGCCAGCAGCCAGACTACAGGGGGCAAAAACATTCAGTACTTC. It yields the protein CASSQTTGGKNIQYF.

The chain couples TRBV2 to TRBJ2-1; possible D gene TRBD2, 5 bases. With 6 bases removed from V and 11 bases from J, the gap between germline ends came to 11 bases. The CDR3 runs to 11 residues. Looked up from germline, CDR1 is SNHLY and CDR2 is FYNNEI. Here the CDR3 DNA reads TGTGCCAGCAGCGACGGGATACAGCAGTTCTTC. It specifies CASSDGIQQFF.

This sequence joins TRBV28 and TRBJ2-1, with TRBD2 matching over 12 bases. The CDR3 has 21 amino acids. V was pared by 3 bases and J by 0 bases, with 15 bases of the junction left unmatched. Germline assignment: CDR1 MDHEN and CDR2 SYDVKM. The chain's CDR3 is CASSFWTELAGGPSSYNEQFF. CDR3 in DNA: TGTGCCAGCAGTTTTTGGACGGAACTAGCGGGAGGACCCAGCTCCTACAATGAGCAGTTCTTC. The complete variable domain, with remaining parts taken from reference TRBV28 and TRBJ2-1, reads DVKVTQSSRYLVKRTGEKVFLECVQDMDHENMFWYRQDPGLGLRLIYFSYDVKMKEKGDIPEGYSVSREKKERFSLILESASTNQTSMYLCASSFWTELAGGPSSYNEQFFGPGTRLTVL.

This rearrangement joins TRBV9 to TRBJ2-1; 11 nucleotides line up with TRBD1. Germline CDR1 SGDLS, CDR2 YYNGEE. The CDR3 runs 17 residues. V was pared by 6 bases and J by 4 bases, with 12 bases of the junction left unmatched. The DNA for the CDR3 is TGTGCCAGCACCCCCTTTGGGGGGACAGGGGGATACAATGAGCAGTTCTTC. Its protein is CASTPFGGTGGYNEQFF. Filled out from reference TRBV9 and TRBJ2-1, the complete variable domain reads DSGVTQTPKHLITATGQRVTLRCSPRSGDLSVYWYQQSLDQGLQFLIQYYNGEERAKGNILERFSAQQFPDLHSELNLSSLELGDSALYFCASTPFGGTGGYNEQFFGPGTRLTVL.

The V and J genes are TRBV28 and TRBJ2-3; D is unresolved. The V end was cut by 7 bases, the J end by 0 bases, with 14 bases between. CDR1 is MDHEN, CDR2 SYDVKM, per germline. The CDR3 length is 15 residues. The CDR3 sequence is CASTVGSVSTDTQYF. As DNA, the CDR3 is TGTGCCAGCACCGTAGGTAGTGTGAGCACAGATACGCAGTATTTT.

V and J are TRBV5-1 and TRBJ1-2; 10 bases line up with TRBD1. The CDR3 extends over 15 amino acids. CDR1 is SGHRS and CDR2 is YFSETQ in the germline V gene. The trim removed 2 bases at V and 5 bases at J, leaving 6 bases unmatched. CDR3 in amino acids: CASSLRQGARYGYTF. In DNA form, the CDR3 reads TGCGCCAGCAGCTTAAGACAGGGGGCGCGTTATGGCTACACCTTC. Complete variable domain (other parts from reference TRBV5-1 and TRBJ1-2): KAGVTQTPRYLIKTRGQQVTLSCSPISGHRSVSWYQQTPGQGLQFLFEYFSETQRNKGNFPGRFSGRQFSNSRSEMNVSTLELGDSALYLCASSLRQGARYGYTFGSGTRLTVV.

This rearrangement joins TRBV5-6 to TRBJ1-5; D remains ambiguous. Looked up from germline, CDR1 is SGHDT and CDR2 is YYEEEE. The CDR3 is 13 residues long. V lost 0 bases and J 0 bases, leaving 1 base between the germline ends. The CDR3 spells CASSLGSNQPQHF. The CDR3, as DNA: TGTGCCAGCAGCTTGGGTAGCAATCAGCCCCAGCATTTT.

This chain's CDR3 is CASSIARVTNYGYTF. For the CDR3, the DNA is TGTGCCAGTAGTATAGCAAGGGTGACTAACTATGGCTACACCTTC. V usage is TRBV19 and J usage is TRBJ1-2; D is unclear. V dropped 1 base and J dropped 0 bases, with 9 bases sitting between them. CDR1 is LNHDA and CDR2 is SQIVND in the germline V gene (reference sequence). There are 15 residues in the CDR3.

The rearrangement joins TRBV5-1 to TRBJ2-3, with D perhaps given as TRBD1 or TRBD2 (6 bases each). The ends were cut back, 5 bases at V and 5 bases at J, with 15 bases in the middle. The length of the CDR3 is 14 residues. Germline V gives CDR1 SGHRS, CDR2 YFSETQ. The CDR3 here is CASRWRGDGDTQYF. CDR3 nucleotides: TGCGCCAGCAGGTGGAGGGGGGACGGAGATACGCAGTATTTT.

The chain couples TRBV4-1 to TRBJ2-6, with 7 bases that match TRBD2. The CDR3 sequence is 21 residues long. Germline trimming cut 1 base from V and 0 bases from J; bases unmatched to any gene: 15. Germline CDR1 is MGHRA and CDR2 is YSYEKL. For the CDR3, the DNA is TGCGCCAGCAGCCAAGCCCCATTGGGTACTAGCGAGAGCTCTGGGGCCAACGTCCTGACTTTC. Translating gives CASSQAPLGTSESSGANVLTF.

The genes are TRBV10-3 and TRBJ2-3, with D perhaps being TRBD1 or TRBD2 (5 bases each). Between the trimmed V and J ends, which lost 7 bases and 1 base, there was a span of 15 bases. The CDR3 totals 15 residues. Germline assignment: CDR1 ENHRY and CDR2 SYGVKD. The CDR3 DNA follows: TGTGCCATCACCACCAGGGAACTAGGCACAGATACGCAGTATTTT. This translates into CAITTRELGTDTQYF.

The chain joins TRBV5-1 to TRBJ1-3; D might be TRBD1 (5 bases). Germline V lookup: CDR1 SGHRS, CDR2 YFSETQ. With 0 bases removed from V and 8 bases from J, the gap between germline ends came to 18 bases. CDR3 length: 16 residues. The CDR3 bases are TGCGCCAGCAGCTTGGCCGGGGTCAGGGTGAGAGACACCATATATTTT. Residues: CASSLAGVRVRDTIYF. Complete variable domain (other parts from reference TRBV5-1 and TRBJ1-3): KAGVTQTPRYLIKTRGQQVTLSCSPISGHRSVSWYQQTPGQGLQFLFEYFSETQRNKGNFPGRFSGRQFSNSRSEMNVSTLELGDSALYLCASSLAGVRVRDTIYFGEGSWLTVV.

The DNA of the CDR3 is TGTGCCAGCAGTCCGCGGACAGAGGGGACCCAGTACTTC. Its protein product is CASSPRTEGTQYF. The chain uses TRBV6-6 and TRBJ2-5, with D tentatively TRBD1 (6 bases). The CDR3 covers 13 residues. Germline assignment: CDR1 MNHNY and CDR2 SVGAGI (reference sequence). Trimming left V 5 bases short and J 7 bases short, with 14 bases between.

This chain joins TRBV25-1 and TRBJ1-4, with TRBD1 matching 7 bases. The CDR3 is 13 residues long. V was clipped by 7 bases and J by 4 bases; unmatched bases: 3. CDR1 and CDR2 from the germline V gene are MGHDK and SYGVNS. CDR3 sequence reads: CASKGAFNEKLFF. In nucleotides, the CDR3 is TGTGCCAGCAAGGGGGCCTTTAATGAAAAACTGTTTTTT.

This clone has a single count. V is TRBV4-1 and J is TRBJ1-6, with D unclear. Trimming pared 2 bases from V and 0 bases from J, leaving 8 bases between. Germline CDR1 and CDR2: MGHRA and YSYEKL. The CDR3 runs to 16 residues. CDR3 in DNA: TGCGCCAGCAGCCAATTGGGCAACTCCTATAATTCACCCCTCCACTTT. Its protein is CASSQLGNSYNSPLHF.